The 25 T cell receptor beta chains listed next were all sequenced from one sample in a study of blood T cells in healthy people across ages (dated by TCRdb to about 2015). The library was produced with 5' RACE. The data were produced on an Illumina HiSeq 2500. The second PCR ran for about 6 to 12 cycles and used a J-beta primer mix along with a sample-barcoded 5' primer. Starting from the raw public reads, TCRdb applied fastp trimming at Q25, assembled clones with MiXCR and retained in-frame beta chains. Records with the same CDR3 protein are collapsed into one entry carrying the most frequent genes and DNA. Recorded for this sample are 1 million or so distinct CDR3 sequences; more than 35% of them occurred a single time. Clones ranked in the top ten supply 15% to 20% of the sample. Material: blood. The receptors originated from a woman aged 60-70 years in good health.

This chain uses TRBV2 with TRBJ1-2; D remains ambiguous. Trimming took off 6 bases at V and 7 bases at J, with 12 bases between the two ends. There are 12 residues in the CDR3. The germline CDR1 and CDR2 sequences are SNHLY and FYNNEI. CDR3 nucleotides: TGTGCCAGCAGGGGCCCTGGGAGTGGCTACACCTTC. Protein: CASRGPGSGYTF.

This clonotype has ten or more counts. This chain connects TRBV7-3 to TRBJ2-1; 7 bases match TRBD1. Trimming at V came to 4 bases and at J to 6 bases, leaving 0 bases not matched to a gene. Germline CDR1 reads SGHTA; CDR2 reads FQGTGA. The CDR3 consists of 12 residues. Written as DNA, the CDR3 is TGTGCCAGCAGCTGGACAGGCAATGAGCAGTTCTTC. It codes for CASSWTGNEQFF.

This clonotype was observed a handful of times. The chain links TRBV2 to TRBJ1-2; D uncertain. Germline-derived CDR1 and CDR2 are SNHLY and FYNNEI. Trimming left V 6 bases short and J 6 bases short, with 14 bases between. CDR3 length equals 13 residues. The CDR3 loop is CASRPGEVNGYTF. Written as DNA, the CDR3 is TGTGCCAGCAGGCCCGGAGAGGTTAATGGCTACACCTTC.

The V call is TRBV27, the J call TRBJ2-4, with 11 positions matching TRBD2. J lost 0 bases, V lost 2 bases, and 6 bases had no gene match. Germline V lookup: CDR1 MNHEY, CDR2 SMNVEV (reference sequence). CDR3 length: 18 residues. The CDR3 DNA follows: TGTGCCAGCAGTTTAGGACTAGCGGGTGACATAGCCAAAAACATTCAGTACTTC. Residues: CASSLGLAGDIAKNIQYF.

J is TRBJ2-5 and V is TRBV6-2 or TRBV6-3; 9 positions agree with TRBD2. Judging by the DNA end, TRBJ2-7 fits better; the J call may be wrong. Germline V gives CDR1 MNHEY, CDR2 SVGEGT. The CDR3 extends over 15 amino acids. The CDR3 protein is CASTLLSGSSYEQYF. The CDR3 nucleotides read TGTGCCAGCACCCTACTTAGCGGGAGTAGCTACGAGCAGTACTTC.

A single count supports this clonotype. The chain carries TRBV28 and TRBJ2-2; 9 nucleotides align to TRBD1. The CDR3 extends over 18 amino acids. CDR1 is MDHEN, CDR2 SYDVKM, per germline. V lost 5 bases, J lost 5 bases, and 15 bases stayed unmatched. The CDR3 DNA reads TGTGCCAGCAGTCCTCTACCACCTGGGACAGGGTTTACCGGGGAGCTGTTTTTT. Amino acid sequence: CASSPLPPGTGFTGELFF.

The V and J genes are TRBV27 and TRBJ1-6, with D tentatively TRBD1 (6 bases). This CDR3 region has 15 residues. CDR1 and CDR2 (germline): MNHEY, SMNVEV (reference sequence). Trimming pared 2 bases from V and 7 bases from J, leaving 12 bases between. For the CDR3, the DNA is TGTGCCAGCAGTTTACCCCGCAGGGGAAATTCACCCCTCCACTTT. Residues: CASSLPRRGNSPLHF.

The chain combines TRBV3-1 with TRBJ2-1; D tentatively fits TRBD1 or TRBD2 (5 bases each). V was cut by 2 bases and J by 14 bases, with 13 bases left in between. Germline CDR1 LGHDT, CDR2 YNNKEL (reference sequence). CDR3 length: 12 amino acids. The CDR3 region is CASSQSMGEKFF. CDR3 bases: TGTGCCAGCAGCCAATCTATGGGGGAGAAGTTCTTC.

V gene TRBV12-3 or TRBV12-4 combines with J gene TRBJ2-1; 8 bases are shared with TRBD2. Gene TRBJ2-7 matches the end of the DNA better, so the J call may be wrong. The CDR3 consists of 17 residues. CDR3 sequence: CASSFSISGSSYNEQYF. The CDR3 region has the DNA TGTGCCAGCAGTTTCTCGATAAGCGGGAGCTCCTACAATGAGCAGTACTTC.

The chain recombines TRBV7-9 with TRBJ1-1, with D maybe TRBD1 (5 bases). The V gene's germline CDR1 is SEHNR and CDR2 FQNEAQ (reference sequence). V lost 5 bases and J 4 bases, leaving 14 bases between the germline ends. This CDR3 has 14 residues. The CDR3 spells CASSPSWDFTEAFF. The CDR3 DNA reads as TGTGCCAGCAGCCCCAGCTGGGACTTCACTGAAGCTTTCTTT.

This clonotype came up a few times. The chain links TRBV9 to TRBJ2-2; 9 bases are shared with TRBD1. V trimming: 4 bases; J trimming: 5 bases; junction bases outside the gene matches: 6. Germline CDR1 SGDLS, CDR2 YYNGEE. The CDR3 totals 15 residues. The CDR3 protein is CASSTGQGITGELFF. DNA of the CDR3: TGTGCCAGCAGCACCGGACAGGGGATAACCGGGGAGCTGTTTTTT.

This clonotype turned up a few times. The chain couples TRBV7-2 to TRBJ2-7; possible D gene TRBD2, 6 bases. Germline loops: CDR1 SGHTA, CDR2 FQGNSA. This CDR3 has 14 amino acids. V was pared by 1 base and J by 5 bases, with 12 bases between. The CDR3 protein is CASSLEWEVDEQYF. The CDR3 DNA follows: TGTGCCAGCAGCTTAGAATGGGAGGTGGACGAGCAGTACTTC.

As regards this clonotype: A read error is possible here, since a much larger clone lies one base away. The chain combines TRBV12-3 or TRBV12-4 with TRBJ2-7, with D possibly matching TRBD1 (6 bases). The DNA end lines up better with TRBJ2-5; the J call may be wrong. This CDR3 has 16 amino acids. The CDR3: CASSLWGQGTDETQYF. The CDR3 nucleotides read TGTGCCAGCAGTTTATGGGGCCAGGGGACGGACGAGACCCAGTACTTC.

This clonotype was detected ten times or more. The J gene is TRBJ2-7, the V gene TRBV10-3; D not resolved. V dropped 3 bases and J dropped 4 bases, with 13 bases sitting between them. The CDR3 extends over 14 amino acids. Germline V CDR1 and CDR2: ENHRY, SYGVKD. CDR3 sequence: CAISDSFSSYEQYF. In nucleotides, the CDR3 is TGTGCCATCAGTGACTCATTCTCCAGTTACGAGCAGTACTTC.

The chain employs TRBV2 and TRBJ2-3; D gene unclear. Germline V gene sequence: CDR1 SNHLY, CDR2 FYNNEI. V was pared by 1 base and J by 6 bases, with 14 bases between. CDR3 size: 15 residues. Written as DNA, the CDR3 is TGTGCCAGCAGTGAAGTCGGTGTATGGGCGGATACGCAGTATTTT. It is translated as CASSEVGVWADTQYF.

The V and J genes are TRBV11-2 and TRBJ1-1, with a weak D call TRBD1 (6 bases). Trimming took off 4 bases at V and 0 bases at J, with 12 bases between the two ends. Germline V lookup: CDR1 SGHAT, CDR2 FQNNGV. The CDR3 has 15 amino acids. In DNA form, the CDR3 reads TGTGCCAGCAGCTCCGGGGGGGCAATGAACACTGAAGCTTTCTTT. As protein: CASSSGGAMNTEAFF.

Comments on this clonotype: A read error may produce the germline difference seen at one junction end. The gene calls are TRBV5-1 and TRBJ2-3; D perhaps matches TRBD2 (6 bases). Per germline, CDR1 SGHRS and CDR2 YFSETQ. The CDR3 is made up of 14 amino acids. CDR3 DNA sequence: TGTGCCAGCAGCTTAGCGGTAGGGACAGATACGCAGTATTTT. Its protein is CASSLAVGTDTQYF.

The chain employs TRBV2 and TRBJ1-5; D not resolved. V was pared by 8 bases and J by 1 base, with 15 bases between. Germline V CDR1 and CDR2: SNHLY, FYNNEI. CDR3 length: 15 amino acids. The CDR3, as DNA: TGTGCCAGCCGACGGATCCTGGGGAGCAATCAGCCCCAGCATTTT. Translated: CASRRILGSNQPQHF.

V and J are TRBV5-1 and TRBJ2-2; D gene ambiguous. From germline, CDR1 is SGHRS and CDR2 YFSETQ. There are 13 residues in the CDR3. The V end lost 2 bases, the J end lost 5 bases, and 7 bases lay between the germline ends. The CDR3 DNA reads TGCGCCAGCAGCTTAAGCGCAACCGGGGAGCTGTTTTTT. Amino acids: CASSLSATGELFF.

This chain uses TRBV27 with TRBJ2-4; 7 bases map to TRBD2. V gave up 3 bases and J gave up 1 base; unmatched junction bases: 3. Germline loops: CDR1 MNHEY, CDR2 SMNVEV (reference sequence). This CDR3 comprises 15 residues. CDR3 bases: TGTGCCAGCAGTTTCACTAGCGCGGCCAAAAACATTCAGTACTTC. Amino acids: CASSFTSAAKNIQYF.

The rearrangement uses TRBV9 and TRBJ2-7; TRBD2 agrees at 12 bases. The V segment lost 4 bases and the J segment 2 bases; nucleotides outside the gene matches: 16. Germline assignment: CDR1 SGDLS and CDR2 YYNGEE. The CDR3 extends over 19 amino acids. CDR3 sequence: CASSTSPGTSGQGAYEQYF. CDR3 coding DNA: TGTGCCAGCAGCACTTCCCCCGGGACTAGCGGGCAGGGGGCCTACGAGCAGTACTTC.

This rearrangement joins TRBV7-9 to TRBJ2-2, with D perhaps being TRBD1 or TRBD2 (5 bases each). CDR3 size: 15 residues. Germline V gene sequence: CDR1 SEHNR, CDR2 FQNEAQ (reference sequence). V lost 0 bases to trimming and J lost 5 bases, with 10 bases between them. The CDR3 sequence is CASSLAGTETGELFF. The CDR3, as DNA: TGTGCCAGCAGCTTAGCTGGGACCGAAACCGGGGAGCTGTTTTTT.

This chain links TRBV12-3 or TRBV12-4 with TRBJ1-1; D gene unclear. Trimming shortened V by 6 bases and J by 3 bases, and 11 bases separated the two germline ends. The CDR3 totals 13 residues. The CDR3 sequence: CASSPQVDTEAFF. The CDR3 DNA follows: TGTGCCAGCAGCCCTCAGGTGGACACTGAAGCTTTCTTT.

As to this clonotype: A read error may be the cause here, since a much bigger clone is one base away. V and J are TRBV6-6 and TRBJ2-4; D remains unclear. The J call may be wrong; the DNA end is better matched by TRBJ2-7. This CDR3 has 14 residues. The germline gives CDR1 MNHNY, CDR2 SVGAGI (reference sequence). The DNA of the CDR3 is TGTGCCGGCAGTTCGAGCCTACCAACCTACGAGCAGTACTTC. Translation: CAGSSSLPTYEQYF.

V is TRBV12-3 or TRBV12-4 and J is TRBJ2-3, with 8 bases fitting TRBD2. With 2 bases clipped from V and 3 bases from J, the junction kept 7 bases outside the gene matches. The CDR3 runs 16 residues. The CDR3, as DNA: TGTGCCAGCAGTTTAAGGGGACTAGGCCCGACAGATACGCAGTATTTT. This translates into CASSLRGLGPTDTQYF.